This is a list of T cell receptor beta chains from one sample in a study of T cells in Graves' hyperthyroidism and ophthalmopathy. TCRdb passed the multiplex PCR reads through MiXCR, listing each CDR3 protein once. The sample holds hundreds of thousands of distinct CDR3 sequences, about 15% seen once. The specimen was blood. The receptor source for this set is a woman younger than 45 with Graves' hyperthyroidism that later progressed to Graves' ophthalmopathy. Each CDR3 is given with its conserved first and last residue. The D gene is left open where the match is weak. Clone size is not always given. Where it is, it says once, few, many or a class for expanded clones.

J	V	size	D	DNA	CDR3
TRBJ1-5	TRBV20-1	many	-	TGCAGTGCAGACCGTCGGGGCCTTAGCAATCAGCCCCAGCATTTT	CSADRRGLSNQPQHF
TRBJ1-2	TRBV20-1	-	TRBD1	TGCAGTTCCCCTGACAGGGAAAGATATGGCTACACCTTC	CSSPDRERYGYTF
TRBJ2-2	TRBV10-3	many	-	TGTGCCACCGGGGTAGAGGCCGGGGAGCTGTTTTTT	CATGVEAGELFF
TRBJ2-7	TRBV12-3/TRBV12-4	many	TRBD1	TGTGCCAGCAGTTTAAGACAGGGCCGGTGGGAGCAGTACTTC	CASSLRQGRWEQYF
TRBJ2-3	TRBV11-2	many	-	TGTGCCAGCAGTCCAACGATGGGCACAGATACGCAGTATTTT	CASSPTMGTDTQYF
TRBJ2-3	TRBV19	-	-	TGTGCCAGTAGTAGCGGGGCCCGCACAGATACGCAGTATTTT	CASSSGARTDTQYF
TRBJ1-4	TRBV5-1	many	-	TGCGCCAGCAGCTTGACTAGGGCTGGTAATGAAAAACTGTTTTTT	CASSLTRAGNEKLFF
TRBJ1-2	TRBV5-8	-	-	TGTGCCAGCAGCTCCCTAAAACAAGTCAGGAGTAACTATGGCTACACCTTC	CASSSLKQVRSNYGYTF
TRBJ1-5	TRBV19	few	-	TGTGCCAGTAGTATAGGGGACCCAGGGGCCCCCAATCAGCCCCAGCATTTT	CASSIGDPGAPNQPQHF
TRBJ2-7	TRBV12-5	many	TRBD2	TGTGCTAGTGGTTTAACTAGCGGGAGTAGCGAGCAGTACTTC	CASGLTSGSSEQYF
TRBJ2-7	TRBV10-3	-	-	TGTGCCATCAGTGGAGGCAGGGGTCTCGAGCAGTACTTC	CAISGGRGLEQYF
TRBJ2-7	TRBV5-1	few	TRBD1	TGCGCCAGCAGCTTGGGACAGGGGAACTCCTACGAGCAGTACTTC	CASSLGQGNSYEQYF
TRBJ1-2	TRBV30	many	TRBD1	TGTGCCTGGAGTGTACAGGGGTTGATGAATGGCTACACCTTC	CAWSVQGLMNGYTF
TRBJ1-2	TRBV12-3/TRBV12-4	many	-	TGTGCCAGCAGTTACGTTCCGGGCGCTGGTGGCTACACCTTC	CASSYVPGAGGYTF
TRBJ2-7	TRBV27	many	-	TGTGCCAGCACCAAGGGAGGGAGGGGGCTCTCCTACGAGCAGTACTTC	CASTKGGRGLSYEQYF
TRBJ2-3	TRBV9	-	-	TGTGCCAGCAGCCAATCCGCTCGGACGTCCGATACGCAGTATTTT	CASSQSARTSDTQYF
TRBJ1-4	TRBV3-1	many	TRBD1	TGTGCCAGCAGCCTACAATCAGGGGGGGAAAAACTGTTTTTT	CASSLQSGGEKLFF
TRBJ1-3	TRBV10-3	few	-	TGTGCCACGAAGCAGGGCTCTGGAAACACCATATATTTT	CATKQGSGNTIYF
TRBJ1-2	TRBV28	many	TRBD1	TGTGCCAGCAGTATCTATTACAGGGGGCAGGGCTACACCTTC	CASSIYYRGQGYTF
TRBJ2-1	TRBV11-3	many	TRBD2	TGTGCCAGCAGCCCGGCCGGGACTAGCGGCTTCAATGAGCAGTTCTTC	CASSPAGTSGFNEQFF
TRBJ1-5	TRBV20-1	-	TRBD1	TGCAGTGCCTCGAAGACCGGGACAGGCATTTATAGCAATCAGCCCCAGCATTTT	CSASKTGTGIYSNQPQHF
TRBJ2-7	TRBV6-2/TRBV6-3	few	-	TGTGCCAGTATCCACAGGGGGGGCTCCTACGAGCAGTACTTC	CASIHRGGSYEQYF
TRBJ1-5	TRBV27	many	-	TGTGCCGCCACCGGCCTGGTGGGCAATCAGCCCCAGCATTTT	CAATGLVGNQPQHF
TRBJ1-1	TRBV5-1	many	-	TGTGCCAGCAGCTTATCAGGGACTGAAGCTTTCTTT	CASSLSGTEAFF